A selection of T cell receptor beta chains follows, all from one sample in a study of identical twins. TCRdb called the 5' RACE reads again in MiXCR, with one record for every CDR3 protein. Of about 290,000 distinct CDR3 sequences detected, roughly 9.7% appear once; the ten largest clones hold roughly 6.4%. This sample was also put to use in a study of yellow fever vaccine responses in identical twins.

Input material: CD8+ T cells sorted from blood. The receptors originated from a young woman in good health. Both conserved end residues are part of each CDR3. A D gene is named only where the DNA matches it firmly. Clone sizes are given selectively: once, few, many, or a class where the clone is expanded.

d_call: .; j_call: TRBJ2-7; v_call: TRBV15; clone_size: .; cdr3_nt: TGTGCCACCAGCAGTTTCAGCCGCTACGAGCAGTACTTC; cdr3_aa: CATSSFSRYEQYF
d_call: .; j_call: TRBJ2-7; v_call: TRBV10-3; clone_size: .; cdr3_nt: TGTGCCACCGCCAGTCCTAACAGCTACGAGCAGTACTTC; cdr3_aa: CATASPNSYEQYF
d_call: TRBD2; j_call: TRBJ2-7; v_call: TRBV6-5; clone_size: .; cdr3_nt: TGTGCCAGCAGTTACGGGGAGGGAACCTACGAGCAGTACTTC; cdr3_aa: CASSYGEGTYEQYF
d_call: TRBD1; j_call: TRBJ1-4; v_call: TRBV3-1; clone_size: many; cdr3_nt: TGTGCCAGCAGCCAGAGAGGGGACAGGAAGTCAACTAATGAAAAACTGTTTTTT; cdr3_aa: CASSQRGDRKSTNEKLFF
d_call: TRBD2; j_call: TRBJ2-3; v_call: TRBV7-6; clone_size: few; cdr3_nt: TGTGCCAGCAGCTTAGGACTAGGGCGGGAGATAAGCACAGATACGCAGTATTTT; cdr3_aa: CASSLGLGREISTDTQYF
d_call: .; j_call: TRBJ2-3; v_call: TRBV5-4; clone_size: .; cdr3_nt: TGTGCCAGCAGCTTGAGCGGAAGCACAGATACGCAGTATTTT; cdr3_aa: CASSLSGSTDTQYF
d_call: TRBD2; j_call: TRBJ2-3; v_call: TRBV7-9; clone_size: many; cdr3_nt: TGTGCCAGCAGCAGACTTCAGGGACTAGCCACAGATACGCAGTATTTT; cdr3_aa: CASSRLQGLATDTQYF
d_call: .; j_call: TRBJ2-1; v_call: TRBV20-1; clone_size: .; cdr3_nt: TGCAGTGCTAGAAAGTCCGGAGGAGACGGGTATGAGCAGTTCTTC; cdr3_aa: CSARKSGGDGYEQFF
d_call: .; j_call: TRBJ2-7; v_call: TRBV7-2; clone_size: many; cdr3_nt: TGTGCCAGCAGCTTCGGGGGCATTAGTTACTTC; cdr3_aa: CASSFGGISYF
d_call: .; j_call: TRBJ1-5; v_call: TRBV13; clone_size: few; cdr3_nt: TGTGCCAGCAGCTTATCCGGGGCTGGCAATCAGCCCCAGCATTTT; cdr3_aa: CASSLSGAGNQPQHF
d_call: TRBD2; j_call: TRBJ2-1; v_call: TRBV29-1; clone_size: many; cdr3_nt: TGCAGCGTTGTTATCGCGGGAGGGCCGGTTAATGAGCAGTTCTTC; cdr3_aa: CSVVIAGGPVNEQFF
d_call: TRBD2; j_call: TRBJ2-1; v_call: TRBV2; clone_size: many; cdr3_nt: TGTGCCAGCCACGGACGACTAGCGGGGGACCGCTACAATGAGCAGTTCTTC; cdr3_aa: CASHGRLAGDRYNEQFF
d_call: .; j_call: TRBJ2-5; v_call: TRBV4-2; clone_size: many; cdr3_nt: TGTGCCAGCAGCCAGGGGGGCCTAGAGACCCAGTACTTC; cdr3_aa: CASSQGGLETQYF
d_call: .; j_call: TRBJ2-2; v_call: TRBV13; clone_size: few; cdr3_nt: TGTGCCAGCAGCCATATTGAGAACGGGGGGCACACCGGGGAGCTGTTTTTT; cdr3_aa: CASSHIENGGHTGELFF
d_call: .; j_call: TRBJ2-2; v_call: TRBV4-1; clone_size: many; cdr3_nt: TGCGCCAGCAGTGCCAGCGGGCCAACAGGGGGGGAGCTGTTTTTT; cdr3_aa: CASSASGPTGGELFF
d_call: TRBD2; j_call: TRBJ2-5; v_call: TRBV4-3; clone_size: few; cdr3_nt: TGCGCCAGCAGCCAAGACAAGGGACTAGTTGGGTATGAGACCCAGTACTTC; cdr3_aa: CASSQDKGLVGYETQYF
d_call: .; j_call: TRBJ2-2; v_call: TRBV20-1; clone_size: few; cdr3_nt: TGCAGTGCTAGAGGTGTGTGGGAGAACACCGGGGAGCTGTTTTTT; cdr3_aa: CSARGVWENTGELFF
d_call: TRBD2; j_call: TRBJ2-2; v_call: TRBV4-3; clone_size: many; cdr3_nt: TGCGCCAGCAGCCAGGGACTAGCGGATAACACCGGGGAGCTGTTTTTT; cdr3_aa: CASSQGLADNTGELFF
d_call: .; j_call: TRBJ2-5; v_call: TRBV2; clone_size: many; cdr3_nt: TGTGCCAGCGGGGACGGCGGCGAGACCCAGTACTTC; cdr3_aa: CASGDGGETQYF
d_call: .; j_call: TRBJ2-5; v_call: TRBV27; clone_size: .; cdr3_nt: TGTGCCAGCAGTTTATGGTCGGGTGGGGACCAGTACTTC; cdr3_aa: CASSLWSGGDQYF
d_call: .; j_call: TRBJ2-1; v_call: TRBV6-9; clone_size: many; cdr3_nt: TGTGCCAGCAGTTATTTGAAGTCGGGGGTCTTGGGTAATGAGCAGTTCTTC; cdr3_aa: CASSYLKSGVLGNEQFF
d_call: .; j_call: TRBJ1-2; v_call: TRBV12-3/TRBV12-4; clone_size: few; cdr3_nt: TGTGCCAGCCACGGGGAGACAGCTAGCTACTATGGCTACACCTTC; cdr3_aa: CASHGETASYYGYTF
d_call: .; j_call: TRBJ2-1; v_call: TRBV11-2; clone_size: few; cdr3_nt: TGTGCCAGCAGCTTAGATTGGACCCTTGAGCAGTTCTTC; cdr3_aa: CASSLDWTLEQFF
d_call: .; j_call: TRBJ2-7; v_call: TRBV27; clone_size: .; cdr3_nt: TGTGCCAGCAGTTCGGGGCTAATACGATACGAGCAGTACTTC; cdr3_aa: CASSSGLIRYEQYF
d_call: TRBD2; j_call: TRBJ2-7; v_call: TRBV7-2; clone_size: .; cdr3_nt: TGTGCCAGCAGCTTTGATTCTAGCGGGGGTTCCTACGAGCAGTACTTC; cdr3_aa: CASSFDSSGGSYEQYF
d_call: TRBD2; j_call: TRBJ2-1; v_call: TRBV6-2/TRBV6-3; clone_size: .; cdr3_nt: TGTGCCAGCAGTTCCATTAGCGGGGGGGCTATCGAGCAGTTCTTC; cdr3_aa: CASSSISGGAIEQFF
d_call: .; j_call: TRBJ2-5; v_call: TRBV15; clone_size: few; cdr3_nt: TGTGCCACCAGCAGAGATTTCGGTGGTTTGAGCCAAGAGACCCAGTACTTC; cdr3_aa: CATSRDFGGLSQETQYF
d_call: .; j_call: TRBJ2-7; v_call: TRBV6-1; clone_size: once; cdr3_nt: TGTGCCAGCAGTGTCAGACAGGCCGCCTACGAGCAGTACTTC; cdr3_aa: CASSVRQAAYEQYF
d_call: .; j_call: TRBJ2-5; v_call: TRBV18; clone_size: .; cdr3_nt: TGTGCCAGCTCACCTTCAGAACCCGGTGAGACCCAGTACTTC; cdr3_aa: CASSPSEPGETQYF
d_call: TRBD2; j_call: TRBJ2-1; v_call: TRBV11-2; clone_size: few; cdr3_nt: TGTGCCAGCAGCGGCCAACCGGGACTAGCGGGAGGGGAGTTCTTTTACAATGAGCAGTTCTTC; cdr3_aa: CASSGQPGLAGGEFFYNEQFF
d_call: .; j_call: TRBJ2-5; v_call: TRBV29-1; clone_size: many; cdr3_nt: TGCAGCGCCACAGGGCCAGAGACCCAGTACTTC; cdr3_aa: CSATGPETQYF
d_call: .; j_call: TRBJ2-5; v_call: TRBV27; clone_size: .; cdr3_nt: TGTGCCAGCAGTGAAATCAGGGTGGCGGGACCCCAAGAGACCCAGTACTTC; cdr3_aa: CASSEIRVAGPQETQYF
d_call: TRBD1; j_call: TRBJ2-5; v_call: TRBV5-1; clone_size: many; cdr3_nt: TGCGCCAGCAGCTTGGGGACAGGGGAAGAGACCCAGTACTTC; cdr3_aa: CASSLGTGEETQYF
d_call: .; j_call: TRBJ2-3; v_call: TRBV27; clone_size: .; cdr3_nt: TGTGCCAGCAGTTTAAAAGATGGCAGGGTAGAATCCGATACGCAGTATTTT; cdr3_aa: CASSLKDGRVESDTQYF
d_call: .; j_call: TRBJ2-1; v_call: TRBV14; clone_size: few; cdr3_nt: TGTGCCAGCAGCCCGACCAATAAGGGGGACTCCCCAGCGATAGAGCAGTTCTTC; cdr3_aa: CASSPTNKGDSPAIEQFF
d_call: .; j_call: TRBJ1-4; v_call: TRBV29-1; clone_size: .; cdr3_nt: TGCAGCGTTGAATGGCCTGGAACTAATGAAAAACTGTTTTTT; cdr3_aa: CSVEWPGTNEKLFF
d_call: .; j_call: TRBJ2-7; v_call: TRBV27; clone_size: many; cdr3_nt: TGTGCCAGCATCCGAGGGCTAGAAAATTACGAGCAGTACTTC; cdr3_aa: CASIRGLENYEQYF
d_call: .; j_call: TRBJ1-2; v_call: TRBV7-9; clone_size: many; cdr3_nt: TGTGCCAGCAGCGGAGGGGAACACTATGGCTACACCTTC; cdr3_aa: CASSGGEHYGYTF
d_call: .; j_call: TRBJ2-3; v_call: TRBV29-1; clone_size: few; cdr3_nt: TGCAGCGTTGAGAGGTTCCTCGAGGGTTTGTATACGCAGTATTTT; cdr3_aa: CSVERFLEGLYTQYF
d_call: TRBD2; j_call: TRBJ2-7; v_call: TRBV20-1; clone_size: few; cdr3_nt: TGCAGTGCTATTGGAGTCCTAGCGGGAGCAACCTACGAGCAGTACTTC; cdr3_aa: CSAIGVLAGATYEQYF
d_call: TRBD1; j_call: TRBJ1-2; v_call: TRBV5-1; clone_size: many; cdr3_nt: TGCGCCAGCAGCTCGGTGGACAGGGTTGACTATGGCTACACCTTC; cdr3_aa: CASSSVDRVDYGYTF
d_call: TRBD1; j_call: TRBJ1-2; v_call: TRBV12-3/TRBV12-4; clone_size: .; cdr3_nt: TGTGCCAGCAGTTTTGGGGCTTGGACAGGGGATGGCTACACCTTC; cdr3_aa: CASSFGAWTGDGYTF
d_call: TRBD2; j_call: TRBJ2-1; v_call: TRBV10-2; clone_size: .; cdr3_nt: TGCGCCAGCAGGGGACTAGCGGGAGGTAACAATGAGCAGTTCTTC; cdr3_aa: CASRGLAGGNNEQFF
d_call: .; j_call: TRBJ1-1; v_call: TRBV3-1; clone_size: many; cdr3_nt: TGTGCCAGCAGCCAAGATCCGGGAGAGGGGATGAACACTGAAGCTTTCTTT; cdr3_aa: CASSQDPGEGMNTEAFF
d_call: TRBD2; j_call: TRBJ2-5; v_call: TRBV7-9; clone_size: .; cdr3_nt: TGTGCCAGTTGGACTAGCGGGCGGGCCCAAGAGACCCAGTACTTC; cdr3_aa: CASWTSGRAQETQYF
d_call: .; j_call: TRBJ2-7; v_call: TRBV7-9; clone_size: many; cdr3_nt: TGTGCCAGCAGCCCCCGGGACACAGCCTACGAGCAGTACTTC; cdr3_aa: CASSPRDTAYEQYF